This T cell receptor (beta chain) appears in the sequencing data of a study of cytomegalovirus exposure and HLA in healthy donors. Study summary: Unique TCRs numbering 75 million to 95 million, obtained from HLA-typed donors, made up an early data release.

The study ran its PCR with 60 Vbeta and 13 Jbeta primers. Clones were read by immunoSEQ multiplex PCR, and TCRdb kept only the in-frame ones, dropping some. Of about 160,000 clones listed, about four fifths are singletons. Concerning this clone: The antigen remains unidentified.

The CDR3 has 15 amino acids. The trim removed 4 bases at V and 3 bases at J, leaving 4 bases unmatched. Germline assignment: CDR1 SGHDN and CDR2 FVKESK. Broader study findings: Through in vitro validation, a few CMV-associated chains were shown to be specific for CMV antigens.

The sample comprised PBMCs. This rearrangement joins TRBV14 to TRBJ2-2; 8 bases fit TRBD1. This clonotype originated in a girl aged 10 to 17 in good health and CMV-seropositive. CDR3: CASSPRQGHTGELFF. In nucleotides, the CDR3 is TGTGCCAGCAGCCCCCGACAGGGGCACACCGGGGAGCTGTTTTTT.